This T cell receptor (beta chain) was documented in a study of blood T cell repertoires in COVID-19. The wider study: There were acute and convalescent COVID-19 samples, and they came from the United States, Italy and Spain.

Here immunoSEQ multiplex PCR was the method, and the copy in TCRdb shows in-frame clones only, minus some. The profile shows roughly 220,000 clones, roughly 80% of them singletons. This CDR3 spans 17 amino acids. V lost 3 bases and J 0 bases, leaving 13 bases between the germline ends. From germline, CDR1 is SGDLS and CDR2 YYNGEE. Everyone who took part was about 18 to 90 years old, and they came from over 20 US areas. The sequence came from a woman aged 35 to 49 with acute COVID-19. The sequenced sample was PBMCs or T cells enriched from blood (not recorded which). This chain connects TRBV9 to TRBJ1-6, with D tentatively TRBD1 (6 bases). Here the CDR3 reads CASSGGTSLSYNSPLHF. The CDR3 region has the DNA TGTGCCAGCAGCGGGGGGACAAGCCTCTCCTATAATTCACCCCTCCACTTT.